Listed below are T cell receptor beta chains from one sample, sequenced in a study of blood T cell repertoires in COVID-19. Assay: immunoSEQ multiplex PCR; the TCRdb copy retains only in-frame clones and omits some. The repertoire has more than 110,000 clones, more than 80% of them found once; the top ten carry less than 4.5%. The sequenced sample consisted of PBMCs or T cells enriched from blood (not recorded which). The receptors come from a man between 45 and 60 years old who had recovered from COVID-19. CDR3s include the opening cysteine and the closing phenylalanine or tryptophan. Each record gives: V gene, J gene, clone size, D gene, CDR3 DNA, CDR3 protein. The D gene is left open where the match is weak. Not all rows give a size; the values are once, few, many and, for expanded clones, a class.

TRBV7-2,TRBJ1-2,.,.,TGTGCCAGCAGCAATAGAGGCATGGCTGGGAACTATGGCTACACCTTC,CASSNRGMAGNYGYTF
TRBV12-5,TRBJ2-3,.,TRBD2,TGTGCTAGTGGTCGGGACCAGTTTCTAGCGGGGGCCACAGATACGCAGTATTTT,CASGRDQFLAGATDTQYF
TRBV15,TRBJ1-2,.,TRBD1,TGTGCCACCAGCACCCTATGGACAGGGCACTATGGCTACACCTTC,CATSTLWTGHYGYTF
TRBV3-1/TRBV3-2,TRBJ2-7,few,.,TGTGCCAGCAGCCAAGCGGGGGACCGAACCCACGAGCAGTACTTC,CASSQAGDRTHEQYF
TRBV28,TRBJ1-5,.,TRBD1,TGTGCCAGCAGAGGCACAGGGGATGGTCAGCCCCAGCATTTT,CASRGTGDGQPQHF
TRBV7-9,TRBJ1-3,.,.,TGTGCCAGCAGCTCACTAGGAAACACCATATATTTT,CASSSLGNTIYF
TRBV6-5,TRBJ2-5,.,.,TGTGCCAGCAGTTACTCGATTTCGGGGGAGACCCAGTACTTC,CASSYSISGETQYF
TRBV5-1,TRBJ1-2,.,.,TGCGCCAGCAGCTTAAGACAGCCTCCGGATGGCTACACCTTC,CASSLRQPPDGYTF
TRBV10-3,TRBJ2-1,.,.,TGTGCCATCAGGGCCGGGACAGGCGTGACTAGCGGCTACAATGAGCAGTTCTTC,CAIRAGTGVTSGYNEQFF
TRBV7-6,TRBJ1-5,.,.,TGTGCCAGCAGCGTCGGGGGACCCCAGCCCCAGCATTTT,CASSVGGPQPQHF
TRBV5-4,TRBJ1-1,.,TRBD1,TGTGCCAGCAGCTTGTGGGACAGGGAGGAAGCTTTCTTT,CASSLWDREEAFF
TRBV6-6,TRBJ1-6,few,.,TGTGCCAGCAGTAGCCCAGAGGATTCACCCCTCCACTTT,CASSSPEDSPLHF
TRBV28,TRBJ2-1,.,TRBD2,TGTGCCAGCAGTTTAATTCTAGCGGGAGTGAACAATGAGCAGTTCTTC,CASSLILAGVNNEQFF
TRBV3-1/TRBV3-2,TRBJ2-5,.,TRBD2,TGTGCCAGCAGCCAAGCCCCATTTTTTCGGGGGGAAGAGACCCAGTACTTC,CASSQAPFFRGEETQYF
TRBV5-1,TRBJ2-7,.,TRBD1,TGCGCCAGCAGCTTCAGGGGGCCCGGGAGCCTAAAGAGAAACGAGCAGTACTTC,CASSFRGPGSLKRNEQYF
TRBV18,TRBJ1-5,.,TRBD1,TGTGCCAGCTCACCGAGGGACAGAACCGATAGCAATCAGCCCCAGCATTTT,CASSPRDRTDSNQPQHF
TRBV10-3,TRBJ2-3,once,.,TGTGCCATCAGTGAGTCGGGGGGAGTCACAGATACGCAGTATTTT,CAISESGGVTDTQYF
TRBV3-1/TRBV3-2,TRBJ1-5,.,.,TGTGCCAGCAGCCAAGGGGGGCCGGCCGAGAATCAGCCCCAGCATTTT,CASSQGGPAENQPQHF
TRBV5-4,TRBJ1-1,few,.,TGTGCCAGCAGCTTCGACAGGAACACTGAAGCTTTCTTT,CASSFDRNTEAFF
TRBV19,TRBJ2-3,.,.,TGTGCCAGTAGTCTTTCGGGAGCAGATACGCAGTATTTT,CASSLSGADTQYF
TRBV24-1,TRBJ2-1,.,.,TGTGCCACCGTAGCGGAGAACAATGAGCAGTTCTTC,CATVAENNEQFF
TRBV5-4,TRBJ2-3,.,TRBD2,TGTGCCAGCAGCATGCGACTAGCGGCTAGCACAGATACGCAGTATTTT,CASSMRLAASTDTQYF
TRBV7-8,TRBJ1-2,.,TRBD1,TGTGCCAGTGACAGGGTTTCAGGGAGTGGCTACACCTTC,CASDRVSGSGYTF
TRBV28,TRBJ1-5,.,TRBD1,TGTGCCAGCAGTCACCCCGGGGGGACAGGGACTCAGCCCCAGCATTTT,CASSHPGGTGTQPQHF
TRBV30,TRBJ1-1,once,.,TGTGCCTGGAGCCCGTTTACTGAAGCTTTCTTT,CAWSPFTEAFF
TRBV28,TRBJ1-1,.,.,TGTGCCAGCAGTTTATTTCGGGGGTCCGGCACTGAAGCTTTCTTT,CASSLFRGSGTEAFF
TRBV5-5,TRBJ1-5,.,TRBD1,TGTGCCAGCAGCCCTAGGACAGGCGGCAATCAGCCCCAGCATTTT,CASSPRTGGNQPQHF
TRBV4-2,TRBJ1-5,.,TRBD1,TGTGCCAGCAGCCAAGGCGGGACAGGGGAACAGCCCCAGCATTTT,CASSQGGTGEQPQHF
TRBV30,TRBJ1-3,.,.,TGTGCCTGGAGATGGGACAGAAACACCATATATTTT,CAWRWDRNTIYF
TRBV7-9,TRBJ1-1,.,TRBD1,TGTGCCAGCAGCTCGCCCGGGACAGGGAACACTGAAGCTTTCTTT,CASSSPGTGNTEAFF
TRBV19,TRBJ2-6,.,.,TGTGCCAGTAGTACAGGGGTGGTTTACGGGGCCAACGTCCTGACTTTC,CASSTGVVYGANVLTF
TRBV11-2,TRBJ1-2,.,.,TGTGCCAGCAGCTTAGAGCAGGGAAACTATGGCTACACCTTC,CASSLEQGNYGYTF
TRBV12-3/TRBV12-4,TRBJ1-1,.,.,TGTGCCAGCAGTTTAAGGGGCCCTGAAGCTTTCTTT,CASSLRGPEAFF
TRBV5-4,TRBJ1-1,.,.,TGTGCCAGCAGCTTTAGCAGGGGTAACACTGAAGCTTTCTTT,CASSFSRGNTEAFF
TRBV18,TRBJ1-2,.,.,TGTGCCAGCTCTCCGCAGCTTGGGGGGGCGGAAGATGGCTACACCTTC,CASSPQLGGAEDGYTF
TRBV24-1,TRBJ1-4,.,TRBD1,TGTGCCACCAGTGATGGGGGACAGGGAGCGGAAAAACTGTTTTTT,CATSDGGQGAEKLFF
TRBV7-9,TRBJ1-4,.,TRBD1,TGTGCCAGCGAGAAGGGGGCCGGGCTCAGTGAAAAACTGTTTTTT,CASEKGAGLSEKLFF
TRBV6-6,TRBJ2-1,.,TRBD2,TGTGCCAGCATCCTGTCGGGGGGGCTAGTCAATGAGCAGTTCTTC,CASILSGGLVNEQFF
TRBV5-1,TRBJ1-3,.,.,TGCGCCAGCCAGGAACAGGTTGGGGGAAACACCATATATTTT,CASQEQVGGNTIYF
TRBV5-1,TRBJ1-6,.,.,TGCGCCAGCAGCCCTTCAACGGTTAATTCACCCCTCCACTTT,CASSPSTVNSPLHF
TRBV7-8,TRBJ1-1,.,TRBD1,TGTGCCAGCAGCTCCCAGACAGGGAGCACTGAAGCTTTCTTT,CASSSQTGSTEAFF
TRBV6-1,TRBJ2-7,.,TRBD2,TGTGCCAGCAGTGAGGGAGCGGGAGTTCTGTACGAGCAGTACTTC,CASSEGAGVLYEQYF
TRBV7-2,TRBJ1-4,.,TRBD1,TGTGCCAGCACCGGGACAGCTAATGAAAAACTGTTTTTT,CASTGTANEKLFF
TRBV11-2,TRBJ1-5,.,.,TGTGCCAGCAGCTTAGATTCTGGTCCGGGGCAGCCCCAGCATTTT,CASSLDSGPGQPQHF
TRBV7-2,TRBJ2-1,.,TRBD2,TGTGCCAGCAGCTTTGGACTAGCGGCCTACAATGAGCAGTTCTTC,CASSFGLAAYNEQFF
TRBV7-2,TRBJ1-5,.,.,TGTGCCAGCAGCTTAGCGCGTGGACAGAATCAGCCCCAGCATTTT,CASSLARGQNQPQHF
TRBV9,TRBJ2-1,.,TRBD1,TGTGCCAGCAGCGCCCAGGGGGCCTCCTACAATGAGCAGTTCTTC,CASSAQGASYNEQFF
TRBV7-2,TRBJ2-3,.,TRBD2,TGTGCCAGCAGCTTTTCGACTAGCGGGAGTCTCGGCACAGATACGCAGTATTTT,CASSFSTSGSLGTDTQYF
TRBV24-1,TRBJ2-1,.,TRBD1,TGTGCCACCAGTGATTTACCGGTTCATACAGGGGTGAATGAGCAGTTCTTC,CATSDLPVHTGVNEQFF
TRBV12-3/TRBV12-4,TRBJ1-1,.,.,TGTGCCAGCACCAGGCAGGGGTCCACTGAAGCTTTCTTT,CASTRQGSTEAFF